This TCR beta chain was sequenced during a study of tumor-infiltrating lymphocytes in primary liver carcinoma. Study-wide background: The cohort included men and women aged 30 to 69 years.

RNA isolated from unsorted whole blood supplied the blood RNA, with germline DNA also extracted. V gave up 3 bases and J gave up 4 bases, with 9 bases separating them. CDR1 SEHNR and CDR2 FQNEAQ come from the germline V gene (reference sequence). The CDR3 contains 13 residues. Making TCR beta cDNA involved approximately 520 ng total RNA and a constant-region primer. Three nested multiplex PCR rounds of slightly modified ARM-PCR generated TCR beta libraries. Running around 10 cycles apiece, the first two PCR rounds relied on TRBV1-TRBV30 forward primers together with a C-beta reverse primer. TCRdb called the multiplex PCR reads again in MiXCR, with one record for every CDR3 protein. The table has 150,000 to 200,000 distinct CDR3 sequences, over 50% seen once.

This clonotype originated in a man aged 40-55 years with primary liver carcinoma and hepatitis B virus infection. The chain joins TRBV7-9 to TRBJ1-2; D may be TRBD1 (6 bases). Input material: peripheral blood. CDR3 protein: CASSFDRIYGYTF. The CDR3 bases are TGTGCCAGCAGCTTTGACAGGATCTATGGCTACACCTTC. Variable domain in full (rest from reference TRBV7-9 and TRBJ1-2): DTGVSQNPRHKITKRGQNVTFRCDPISEHNRLYWYRQTLGQGPEFLTYFQNEAQLEKSRLLSDRFSAERPKGSFSTLEIQRTEQGDSAMYLCASSFDRIYGYTFGSGTRLTVV.